The 23 T cell receptor beta chains below were found in one sample sequenced in a study of PD-L1 blockade in urothelial cancer. Documented time point: pretreatment peripheral blood. The assay was immunoSEQ multiplex PCR, and TCRdb's table has in-frame clones only and misses some. The data show 50,000 to 70,000 clones, with about 81% seen just once and 1.5% to 2% held by the top ten. The sequences come from PBMCs, collected around atezolizumab (anti-PD-L1) treatment. These receptors came from a man between 65 and 85 years old with urothelial cancer.

CDR3 DNA sequence: TGTGCCAGCTCACCACCGGGGACTGTGGATCAAGAGACCCAGTACTTC. Amino acids: CASSPPGTVDQETQYF. The chain has TRBV18 and TRBJ2-5; possible D gene TRBD2, 6 bases. Trimming removed 0 bases at V and 2 bases at J, with 13 bases between. The germline gives CDR1 KGHSH, CDR2 LQKENI. The CDR3 is made up of 16 amino acids.

The chain recombines TRBV5-4 with TRBJ1-3; D is perhaps TRBD1 (5 bases). Trimming removed 4 bases from V and 4 bases from J, with 9 bases in between. The CDR3 runs 13 residues. Per germline, CDR1 SGHNT and CDR2 YYREEE (reference sequence). The CDR3 loop is CASSAGQGNTIYF. CDR3 coding DNA: TGTGCCAGCAGCGCGGGGCAAGGAAACACCATATATTTT.

This rearrangement joins TRBV11-3 to TRBJ2-5, with a weak D call TRBD2 (5 bases). CDR3 length: 13 amino acids. From germline, CDR1 is SGHNT and CDR2 YENEEA. V dropped 4 bases and J dropped 5 bases, with 11 bases sitting between them. The CDR3, as DNA: TGTGCCAGCAGCTCAGAGGGCGGGGAGACCCAGTACTTC. Translation: CASSSEGGETQYF.

The chain couples TRBV7-9 to TRBJ2-5, with D tentatively TRBD1 (6 bases). Germline assignment: CDR1 SEHNR and CDR2 FQNEAQ (reference sequence). Trimming shortened V by 4 bases and J by 5 bases, and 11 bases separated the two germline ends. The CDR3 sequence is 13 residues long. This CDR3 is CASSSGVRETQYF. CDR3 sequence (DNA): TGTGCCAGCAGCTCAGGGGTCCGTGAGACCCAGTACTTC.

CDR3 region: CAWSIPLTGSVDTQYF. CDR3 nucleotides: TGTGCCTGGAGCATCCCTTTGACAGGGTCCGTAGATACGCAGTATTTT. V gene TRBV30 combines with J gene TRBJ2-3; the match to TRBD1 covers 7 bases. The V and J ends lost 3 bases and 5 bases, in that order; junction bases with no gene match: 14. CDR3 length equals 16 residues. Germline-derived CDR1 and CDR2 are GTSNPN and SVGIG (reference sequence).

This clone was seen more than once but under ten times. The chain employs TRBV7-9 and TRBJ1-4; perhaps TRBD1 as D (6 bases). This CDR3 is built from 14 residues. Per the germline V gene, CDR1 is SEHNR and CDR2 is FQNEAQ (reference sequence). V was cut by 4 bases and J by 8 bases, with 14 bases left in between. CDR3 region: CASSSTGLREKLFF. The CDR3 DNA reads TGTGCCAGCAGCTCCACAGGGTTGCGCGAAAAACTGTTTTTT.

The V call is TRBV19, the J call TRBJ2-7; TRBD1 agrees at 8 bases. CDR3 size: 14 residues. V lost 5 bases and J lost 4; bases outside the gene matches: 7. Germline V lookup: CDR1 LNHDA, CDR2 SQIVND (reference sequence). CDR3 coding DNA: TGTGCCAGTAGTCCTCAGGGGGCAAGTTACGAGCAGTACTTC. Its protein product is CASSPQGASYEQYF. The full variable domain, rest sourced from reference TRBV19 and TRBJ2-7, is DGGITQSPKYLFRKEGQNVTLSCEQNLNHDAMYWYRQDPGQGLRLIYYSQIVNDFQKGDIAEGYSVSREKKESFPLTVTSAQKNPTAFYLCASSPQGASYEQYFGPGTRLTVT.

This rearrangement joins TRBV13 to TRBJ2-7; possibly TRBD2 for D (6 bases). Deletions cut 2 bases from V and 2 bases from J, with 10 bases between. CDR3 length equals 14 residues. The germline gives CDR1 PRHDT, CDR2 FYEKMQ (reference sequence). CDR3 sequence: CASSLRRGTYEQYF. The CDR3 DNA sequence: TGTGCCAGCAGCTTACGACGGGGGACCTACGAGCAGTACTTC.

This clone appeared a few times. V usage is TRBV27 and J usage is TRBJ1-1; weak D call: TRBD1 (6 bases). The ends were cut back, 6 bases at V and 1 base at J, with 12 bases in the middle. The germline CDR1 and CDR2 sequences are MNHEY and SMNVEV (reference sequence). The CDR3 runs to 14 residues. Written as DNA, the CDR3 is TGTGCCAGCAGCCCGGGGGGCCCGAACACTGAAGCTTTCTTT. Translated, it gives CASSPGGPNTEAFF.

The rearrangement uses TRBV6-1 and TRBJ2-1; D gene ambiguous. Per the germline V gene, CDR1 is MNHNS and CDR2 is SASEGT. This CDR3 is built from 15 residues. Trimming stripped 2 bases from V and 3 bases from J, with 11 bases between. The DNA of the CDR3 is TGTGCCAGCAGTGAAACGCCTAGAAACTACAATGAGCAGTTCTTC. Translating it yields CASSETPRNYNEQFF.

The J gene is TRBJ2-1, the V gene TRBV28, with no clear D. Trimming removed 3 bases at V and 3 bases at J, with 3 bases between. The CDR3 loop spans 12 amino acids. The germline CDR1 and CDR2 sequences are MDHEN and SYDVKM. CDR3 loop: CASSLSYNEQFF. In DNA form, the CDR3 reads TGTGCCAGCAGTTTGAGCTACAATGAGCAGTTCTTC.

The chain combines TRBV19 with TRBJ2-3; TRBD1 agrees at 10 bases. The junction had 5 bases not matched to a gene; V was cut back by 4 bases and J by 4 bases. The CDR3 has 15 amino acids. CDR1 and CDR2 (germline): LNHDA, SQIVND (reference sequence). The CDR3 region has the DNA TGTGCCAGTAGTACCGGGACAGGGGTTGCAGATACGCAGTATTTT. It encodes CASSTGTGVADTQYF.

Written as DNA, the CDR3 is TGTGCCAGTAGTTCCTGGGCCGTAACTGAAGCTTTCTTT. Amino acid sequence: CASSSWAVTEAFF. The chain joins TRBV19 to TRBJ1-1; D is uncertain. In germline, CDR1 is LNHDA, CDR2 SQIVND (reference sequence). The germline V and J ends were trimmed by 5 bases and 5 bases, with 12 bases remaining between them. This CDR3 is built from 13 residues.

The CDR3 region is CASSLFPPGAVLEYEQFF. In DNA form, the CDR3 reads TGTGCCAGCAGCTTATTCCCGCCGGGAGCCGTGTTAGAATATGAGCAGTTCTTC. The gene calls are TRBV11-1 and TRBJ2-1, with D perhaps TRBD2 (6 bases). The CDR3 has 18 residues. From germline, CDR1 is SGHAT and CDR2 FQDESV (reference sequence). The V gene lost 2 bases and the J gene lost 8 bases, with 25 bases spanning the gap.

The chain links TRBV19 to TRBJ1-2; TRBD1 is a possible D gene (5 bases). The V end lost 3 bases, the J end lost 6 bases, and 14 bases lay between the germline ends. The CDR3 is 14 residues long. Germline loops: CDR1 LNHDA, CDR2 SQIVND (reference sequence). CDR3 sequence: CASSIIGPGNGYTF. The DNA for the CDR3 is TGTGCCAGTAGTATCATTGGGCCAGGGAATGGCTACACCTTC.

This chain connects TRBV28 to TRBJ2-1, with 9 nucleotides matching TRBD2. The J segment lost 7 bases and the V segment lost 3 bases, leaving 10 bases of the junction unmatched. This CDR3 spans 16 amino acids. Germline CDR1 reads MDHEN; CDR2 reads SYDVKM. The CDR3 DNA is TGTGCCAGCAGTTTTGGAGTAGCGGGAGATGTTAATGAGCAGTTCTTC. Its translation: CASSFGVAGDVNEQFF. The whole variable domain, filled in from reference TRBV28 and TRBJ2-1, reads DVKVTQSSRYLVKRTGEKVFLECVQDMDHENMFWYRQDPGLGLRLIYFSYDVKMKEKGDIPEGYSVSREKKERFSLILESASTNQTSMYLCASSFGVAGDVNEQFFGPGTRLTVL.

The V and J genes are TRBV5-1 and TRBJ2-3, with TRBD2 matching over 12 bases. The CDR3 is made up of 17 amino acids. Germline CDR1 reads SGHRS; CDR2 reads YFSETQ. Trimming at V came to 0 bases and at J to 2 bases, leaving 4 bases not matched to a gene. Here the CDR3 DNA reads TGCGCCAGCAGCTTGGAGGGACTAGCGGGTACCACAGATACGCAGTATTTT. Its translation: CASSLEGLAGTTDTQYF.

The V gene is TRBV4-2, the J gene TRBJ2-2, with D hard to call. The CDR3 spans 16 residues. Trimming cost V 0 bases and J 1 base, with 9 bases left between them. The germline gives CDR1 LGHNA, CDR2 YNFKEQ. In nucleotides, the CDR3 is TGTGCCAGCAGCCAAGATCCCAGCGAGAACACCGGGGAGCTGTTTTTT. This sequence encodes CASSQDPSENTGELFF.

The chain joins TRBV27 to TRBJ2-2, with 11 bases fitting TRBD1. From germline, CDR1 is MNHEY and CDR2 SMNVEV (reference sequence). The CDR3 extends over 16 amino acids. The V segment lost 5 bases and the J segment 4 bases; nucleotides outside the gene matches: 6. The CDR3 DNA reads TGTGCCAGCAGTCGAGTGGGACAGGGGGGCACCGGGGAGCTGTTTTTT. The encoded protein is CASSRVGQGGTGELFF.

This clone was counted a few times. The chain has TRBV19 and TRBJ2-6, with D perhaps TRBD1 (7 bases). From germline, CDR1 is LNHDA and CDR2 SQIVND (reference sequence). Trimming shortened V by 8 bases and J by 2 bases, and 16 bases separated the two germline ends. This CDR3 has 16 amino acids. The CDR3 here is CASRQGGSPGANVLTF. CDR3 nucleotide sequence: TGTGCCAGTCGGCAGGGGGGTAGTCCTGGGGCCAACGTCCTGACTTTC.

As regards this clone: Its ends do not fully match the called genes, so a read error is possible. The rearrangement joins TRBV29-1 to TRBJ1-1, with D unresolved. Germline V gene sequence: CDR1 SQVTM, CDR2 ANQGSEA. This CDR3 contains 11 residues. Here the CDR3 DNA reads TGCAGCGCCGCTTTTTACACCGAAGCTTTCTTT. It encodes CSAAFYTEAFF.

J is TRBJ1-5 and V is TRBV18; a weak D match, TRBD1 (6 bases). Germline V gives CDR1 KGHSH, CDR2 LQKENI. Trimming stripped 4 bases from V and 2 bases from J, with 12 bases between. This CDR3 is built from 15 residues. The CDR3 DNA is TGTGCCAGCTCACGTAACCAGGGGCGCAATCAGCCCCAGCATTTT. Protein product: CASSRNQGRNQPQHF.

This clone was seen a few times. The V gene is TRBV18, the J gene TRBJ1-4; D is unclear. This CDR3 is 14 amino acids long. V was clipped by 4 bases and J by 3 bases, with 9 bases between them. Per germline, CDR1 KGHSH and CDR2 LQKENI. The CDR3 loop is CASSRPVANEKLFF. The CDR3 DNA follows: TGTGCCAGCTCACGACCCGTAGCTAATGAAAAACTGTTTTTT.